This TCR beta chain originates from a study of blood T cell repertoires in COVID-19. This clone was found a few times. Clones were sequenced by immunoSEQ multiplex PCR, and TCRdb holds only the in-frame ones, with some missing. Here the sample spans about 73,000 clones, about 82% being singletons. The CDR3 totals 14 residues. Germline V gives CDR1 MNHNS, CDR2 SASEGT. V was cut by 1 base and J by 11 bases, with 15 bases left in between. The TCR comes from a woman in her fifties or sixties with acute or convalescent COVID-19. Sequenced input: peripheral blood. This chain connects TRBV6-1 to TRBJ1-3; D is unclear. CDR3 amino acids: CASSEGGSRRAIYF. Here the CDR3 DNA reads TGTGCCAGCAGTGAAGGTGGGAGCCGTCGTGCCATATATTTT.